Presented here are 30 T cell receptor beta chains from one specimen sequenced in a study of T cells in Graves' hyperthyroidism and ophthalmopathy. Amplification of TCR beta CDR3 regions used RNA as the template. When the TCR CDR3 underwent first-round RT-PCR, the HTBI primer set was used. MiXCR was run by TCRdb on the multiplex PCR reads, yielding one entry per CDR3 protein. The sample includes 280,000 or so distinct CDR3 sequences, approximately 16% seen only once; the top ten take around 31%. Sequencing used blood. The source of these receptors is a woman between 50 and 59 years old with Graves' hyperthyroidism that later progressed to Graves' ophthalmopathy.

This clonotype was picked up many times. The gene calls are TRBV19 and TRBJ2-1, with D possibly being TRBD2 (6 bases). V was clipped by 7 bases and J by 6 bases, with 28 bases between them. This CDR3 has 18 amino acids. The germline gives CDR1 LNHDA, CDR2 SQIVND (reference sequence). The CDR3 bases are TGTGCCAGTACCCCTCCATTTACCTCCCGGGAGCTCTCCAATGAGCAGTTCTTC. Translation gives CASTPPFTSRELSNEQFF.

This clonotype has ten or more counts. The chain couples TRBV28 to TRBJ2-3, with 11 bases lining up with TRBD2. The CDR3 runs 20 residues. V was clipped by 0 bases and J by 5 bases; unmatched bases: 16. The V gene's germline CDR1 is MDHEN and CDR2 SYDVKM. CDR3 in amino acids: CASSLCRAPGASGRKDTQYF. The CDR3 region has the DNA TGTGCCAGCAGTTTATGCCGAGCTCCAGGAGCTAGCGGGAGGAAAGATACGCAGTATTTT.

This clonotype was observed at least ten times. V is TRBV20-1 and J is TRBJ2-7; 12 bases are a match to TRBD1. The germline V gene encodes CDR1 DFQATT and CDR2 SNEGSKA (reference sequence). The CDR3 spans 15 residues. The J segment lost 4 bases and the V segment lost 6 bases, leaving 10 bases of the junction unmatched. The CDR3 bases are TGCAGTGCCTTCTCCCCGGGACAGGGGGCTTACGAGCAGTACTTC. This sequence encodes CSAFSPGQGAYEQYF.

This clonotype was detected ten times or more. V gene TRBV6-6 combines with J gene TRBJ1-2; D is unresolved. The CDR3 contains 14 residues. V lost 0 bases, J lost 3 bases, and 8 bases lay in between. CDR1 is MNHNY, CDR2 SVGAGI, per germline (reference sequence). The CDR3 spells CASSYSDGDYGYTF. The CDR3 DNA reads TGTGCCAGCAGTTACTCGGACGGCGACTATGGCTACACCTTC.

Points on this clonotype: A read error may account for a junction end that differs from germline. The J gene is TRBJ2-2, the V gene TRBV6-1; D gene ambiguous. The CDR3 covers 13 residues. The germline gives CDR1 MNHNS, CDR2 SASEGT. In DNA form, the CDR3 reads TGTGCCAGCAGTCAAGCAATCACCGGGGAGCTGTTTTTT. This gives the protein CASSQAITGELFF.

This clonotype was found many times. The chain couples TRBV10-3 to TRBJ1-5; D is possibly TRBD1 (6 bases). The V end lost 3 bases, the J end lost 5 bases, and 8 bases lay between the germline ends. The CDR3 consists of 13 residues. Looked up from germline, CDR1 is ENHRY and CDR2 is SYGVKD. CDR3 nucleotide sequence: TGTGCCATCAGTGAAGAGGGGGATCAGCCCCAGCATTTT. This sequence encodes CAISEEGDQPQHF.

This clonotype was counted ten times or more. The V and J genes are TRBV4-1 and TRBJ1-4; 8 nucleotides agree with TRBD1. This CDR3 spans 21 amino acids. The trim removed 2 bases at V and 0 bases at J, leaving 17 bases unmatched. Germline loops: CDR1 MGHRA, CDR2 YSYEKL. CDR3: CASSQNLLGQGRKSTNEKLFF. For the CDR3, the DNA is TGCGCCAGCAGCCAAAACCTCCTCGGACAGGGACGGAAATCAACTAATGAAAAACTGTTTTTT.

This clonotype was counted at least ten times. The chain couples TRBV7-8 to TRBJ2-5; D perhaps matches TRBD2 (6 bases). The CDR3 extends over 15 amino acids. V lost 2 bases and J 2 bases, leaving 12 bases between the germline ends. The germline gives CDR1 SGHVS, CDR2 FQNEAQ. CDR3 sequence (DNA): TGTGCCAGCAGCTTACGGGGGACCCCTCAAGAGACCCAGTACTTC. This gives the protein CASSLRGTPQETQYF.

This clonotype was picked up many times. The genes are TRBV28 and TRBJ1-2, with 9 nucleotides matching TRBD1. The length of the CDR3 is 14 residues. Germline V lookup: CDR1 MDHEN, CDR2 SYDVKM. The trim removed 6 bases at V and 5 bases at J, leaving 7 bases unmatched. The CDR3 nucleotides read TGTGCCAGCAGAGAGACAGGGGGGGAATATGGCTACACCTTC. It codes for CASRETGGEYGYTF.

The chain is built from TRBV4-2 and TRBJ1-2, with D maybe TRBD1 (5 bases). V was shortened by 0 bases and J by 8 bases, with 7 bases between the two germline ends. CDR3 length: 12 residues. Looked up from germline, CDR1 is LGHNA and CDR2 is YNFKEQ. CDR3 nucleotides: TGTGCCAGCAGCCAAGATGGGGCGGGCTACACCTTC. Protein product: CASSQDGAGYTF.

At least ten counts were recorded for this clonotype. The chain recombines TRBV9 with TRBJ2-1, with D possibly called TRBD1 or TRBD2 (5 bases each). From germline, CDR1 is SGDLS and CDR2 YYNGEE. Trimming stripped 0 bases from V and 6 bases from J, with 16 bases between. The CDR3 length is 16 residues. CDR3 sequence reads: CASSVGGDPHSNEQFF. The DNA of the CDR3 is TGTGCCAGCAGCGTAGGAGGGGATCCCCACTCCAATGAGCAGTTCTTC.

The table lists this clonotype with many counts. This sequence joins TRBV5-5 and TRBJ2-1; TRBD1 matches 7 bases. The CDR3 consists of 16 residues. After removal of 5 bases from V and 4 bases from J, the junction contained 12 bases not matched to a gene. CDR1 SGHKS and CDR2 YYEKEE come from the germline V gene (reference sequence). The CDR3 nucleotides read TGTGCCAGCAGTCAATCGACAGGGACGGTGTACAATGAGCAGTTCTTC. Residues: CASSQSTGTVYNEQFF. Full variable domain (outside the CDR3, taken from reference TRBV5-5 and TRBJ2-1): DAGVTQSPTHLIKTRGQQVTLRCSPISGHKSVSWYQQVLGQGPQFIFQYYEKEERGRGNFPDRFSARQFPNYSSELNVNALLLGDSALYLCASSQSTGTVYNEQFFGPGTRLTVL.

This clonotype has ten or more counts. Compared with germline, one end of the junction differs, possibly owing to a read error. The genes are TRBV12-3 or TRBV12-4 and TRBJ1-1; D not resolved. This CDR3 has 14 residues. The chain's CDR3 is CASSLEAGGTEAFF. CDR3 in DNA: TGTGCCAGCAGCTTAGAGGCAGGTGGAACTGAAGCTTTCTTT.

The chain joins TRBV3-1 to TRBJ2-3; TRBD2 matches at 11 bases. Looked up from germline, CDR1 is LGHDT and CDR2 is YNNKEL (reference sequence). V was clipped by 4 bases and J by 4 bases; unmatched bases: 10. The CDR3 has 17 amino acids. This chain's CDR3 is CASSRTSGGLGADTQYF. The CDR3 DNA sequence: TGTGCCAGCAGCCGAACTAGCGGGGGTCTGGGGGCAGATACGCAGTATTTT.

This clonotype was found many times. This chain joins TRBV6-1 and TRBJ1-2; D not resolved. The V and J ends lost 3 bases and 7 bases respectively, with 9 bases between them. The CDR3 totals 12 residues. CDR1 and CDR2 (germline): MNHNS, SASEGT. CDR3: CASSDSLGGYTF. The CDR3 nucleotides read TGTGCCAGCAGTGACAGTCTAGGTGGCTACACCTTC.

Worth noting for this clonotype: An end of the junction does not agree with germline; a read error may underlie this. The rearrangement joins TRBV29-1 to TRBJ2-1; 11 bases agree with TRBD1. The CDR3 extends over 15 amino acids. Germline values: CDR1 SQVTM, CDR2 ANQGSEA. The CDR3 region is CSVGGQGANIYEQLF. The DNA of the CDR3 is TGCAGCGTTGGCGGACAGGGGGCGAATATCTATGAGCAGCTCTTC.

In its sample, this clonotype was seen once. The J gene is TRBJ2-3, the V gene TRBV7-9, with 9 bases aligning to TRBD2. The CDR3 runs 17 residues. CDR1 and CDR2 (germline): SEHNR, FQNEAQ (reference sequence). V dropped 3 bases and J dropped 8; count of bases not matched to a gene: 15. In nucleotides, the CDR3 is TGTGCCAGCAGCTTGGCCGGAGGTAGCGGGAGTTTGGGTACGCAGTATTTT. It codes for CASSLAGGSGSLGTQYF.

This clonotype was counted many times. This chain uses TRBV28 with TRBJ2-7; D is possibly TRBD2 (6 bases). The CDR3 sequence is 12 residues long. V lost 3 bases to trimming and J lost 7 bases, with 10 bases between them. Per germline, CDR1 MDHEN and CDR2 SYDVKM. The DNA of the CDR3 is TGTGCCAGCAGTTTCCTAGCGCGGGAGCAGTACTTC. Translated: CASSFLAREQYF.

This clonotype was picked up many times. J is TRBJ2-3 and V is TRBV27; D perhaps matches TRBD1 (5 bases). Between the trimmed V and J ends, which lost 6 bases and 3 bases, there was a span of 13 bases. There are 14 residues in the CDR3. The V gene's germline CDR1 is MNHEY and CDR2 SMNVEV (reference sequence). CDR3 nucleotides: TGTGCCAGCAGGGTACCGACAGAGACAGATACGCAGTATTTT. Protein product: CASRVPTETDTQYF.

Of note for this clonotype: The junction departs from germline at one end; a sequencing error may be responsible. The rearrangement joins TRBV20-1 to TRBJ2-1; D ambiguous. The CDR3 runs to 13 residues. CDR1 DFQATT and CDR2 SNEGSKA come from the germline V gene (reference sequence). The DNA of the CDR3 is TGCAGTGCTAGGGAATTCTCCTGCAATGAGCAGTTCTTC. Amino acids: CSAREFSCNEQFF.

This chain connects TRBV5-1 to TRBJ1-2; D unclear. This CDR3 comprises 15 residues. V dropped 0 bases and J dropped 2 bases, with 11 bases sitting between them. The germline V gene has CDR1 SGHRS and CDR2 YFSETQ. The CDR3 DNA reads TGCGCCAGCAGCTTGGACGGACGGATGAACTATGGCTACACCTTC. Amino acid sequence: CASSLDGRMNYGYTF.

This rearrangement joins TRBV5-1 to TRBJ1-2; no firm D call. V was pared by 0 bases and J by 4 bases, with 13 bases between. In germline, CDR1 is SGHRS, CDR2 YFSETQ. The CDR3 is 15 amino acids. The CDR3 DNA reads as TGCGCCAGCAGCTTGGCCTCGATAGGACTCTATGGCTACACCTTC. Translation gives CASSLASIGLYGYTF.

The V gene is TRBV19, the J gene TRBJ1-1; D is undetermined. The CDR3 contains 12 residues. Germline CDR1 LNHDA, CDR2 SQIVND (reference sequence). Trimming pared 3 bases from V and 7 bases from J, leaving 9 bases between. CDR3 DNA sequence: TGTGCCAGTAGTATTTTGGGCGGTGAAGCTTTCTTT. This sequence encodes CASSILGGEAFF.

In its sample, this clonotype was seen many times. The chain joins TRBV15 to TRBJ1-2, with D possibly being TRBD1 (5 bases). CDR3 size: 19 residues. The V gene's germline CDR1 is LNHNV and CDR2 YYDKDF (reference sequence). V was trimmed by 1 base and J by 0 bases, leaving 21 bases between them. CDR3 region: CATSRVGQLGAGANYGYTF. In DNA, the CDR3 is TGTGCCACCAGCAGAGTGGGTCAACTTGGGGCGGGAGCTAACTATGGCTACACCTTC.

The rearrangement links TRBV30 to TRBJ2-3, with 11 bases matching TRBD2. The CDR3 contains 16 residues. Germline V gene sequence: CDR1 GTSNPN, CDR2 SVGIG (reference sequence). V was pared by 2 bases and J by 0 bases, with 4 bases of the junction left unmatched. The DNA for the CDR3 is TGTGCCTGGAGTCCTGGGACTAGCGGTAGCACAGATACGCAGTATTTT. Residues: CAWSPGTSGSTDTQYF.

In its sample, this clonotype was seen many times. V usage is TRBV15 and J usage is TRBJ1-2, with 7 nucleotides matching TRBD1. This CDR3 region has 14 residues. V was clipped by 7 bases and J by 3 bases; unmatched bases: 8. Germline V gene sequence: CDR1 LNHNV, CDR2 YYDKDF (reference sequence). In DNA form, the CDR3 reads TGTGCCACCACCCGGGTAACAGGGGACTATGGCTACACCTTC. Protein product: CATTRVTGDYGYTF.

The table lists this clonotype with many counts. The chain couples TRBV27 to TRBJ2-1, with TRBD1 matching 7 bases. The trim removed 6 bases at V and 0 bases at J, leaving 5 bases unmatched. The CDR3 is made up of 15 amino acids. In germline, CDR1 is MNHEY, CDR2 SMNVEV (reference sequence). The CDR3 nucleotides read TGTGCCAGCAGAATTGGGACAGACTCCTACAATGAGCAGTTCTTC. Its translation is CASRIGTDSYNEQFF.

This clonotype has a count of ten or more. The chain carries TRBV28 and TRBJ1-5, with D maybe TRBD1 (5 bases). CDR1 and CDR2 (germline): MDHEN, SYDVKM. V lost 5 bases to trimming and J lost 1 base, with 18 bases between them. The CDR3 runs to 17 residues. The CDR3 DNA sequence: TGTGCCAGCAGTCGCCTCGGCGGGGGAGGAAGCAATCAGCCCCAGCATTTT. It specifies CASSRLGGGGSNQPQHF.

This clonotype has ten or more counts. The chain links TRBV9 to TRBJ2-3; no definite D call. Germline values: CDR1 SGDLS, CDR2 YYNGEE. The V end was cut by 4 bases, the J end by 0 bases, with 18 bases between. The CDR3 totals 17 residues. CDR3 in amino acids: CASSPIGIGRSTDTQYF. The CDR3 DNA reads TGTGCCAGCAGCCCCATAGGTATAGGGCGCAGCACAGATACGCAGTATTTT.

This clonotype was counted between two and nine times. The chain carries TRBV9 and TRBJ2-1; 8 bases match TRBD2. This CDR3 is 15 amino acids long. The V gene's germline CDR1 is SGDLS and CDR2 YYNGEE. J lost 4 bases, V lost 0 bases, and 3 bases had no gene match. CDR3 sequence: CASSVDSGTYNEQFF. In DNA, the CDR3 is TGTGCCAGCAGCGTAGATAGCGGGACGTACAATGAGCAGTTCTTC.